This T cell receptor (beta chain) came from a study of cytomegalovirus exposure and HLA in healthy donors (dated by TCRdb to between 2016 and 2019). For the study in its entirety: An earlier analysis of around 600 of the donors reported approximately 290 Gb of sequence data and roughly 110 million unique TCR beta sequences from about 179 million T cells. In a later genetic analysis, genome-wide SNP genotypes for about three fifths of the roughly 670 donors were used, and that subset was treated as a discovery cohort. An earlier analysis of a few hundred of the donors applied high-throughput TCR beta sequencing to assess whether each TCR beta V gene segment acted as functional or pseudogenic. In a later analysis, previously published TCR beta repertoires from several hundred donors were re-analyzed and high-resolution HLA genotyping was added so that TCR occurrence patterns could be studied. Because of strong linkage in the cohort, roughly five DR-DQ haplotypes were treated as single units for association and clustering. Donor age, sex, ethnicity and CMV serostatus were collected together with the repertoire data. Typing coverage differed by locus: A, B, C, DRB1 and DQB1 were typed in roughly 620-640 donors, DQA1 in 500 to 550, DPA1 in 600 to 610, and DPB1 in approximately 450. Along with the 666-subject first cohort, a separate validation cohort of over a hundred different subjects was used. Every discovery cohort repertoire had been produced on one sequencing platform. The later analysis used no new phenotypic data to find candidate immune exposures, relying instead on TCR beta sequences and their occurrence across donors. To predict cytomegalovirus infection status, the study brought together high-throughput TCR immunosequencing, statistical association of individual TCRs with disease status, and machine learning. The genetic ancestry cluster associated with self-reported Caucasian donors included about 81% of the roughly 380 genotyped donors. HLA typing covered class I and class II loci at four-digit resolution. Among roughly 400 genotyped donors of the cohort, an average of approximately 250,000 unique TCR beta nucleotide sequences were sequenced per donor, roughly 18% of them non-productive. The study aimed to test whether signatures of past pathogen exposure could be identified by cataloging public T cell receptors. An early release covering roughly 640 HLA-typed donors comprised approximately 290 gigabases of sequencing data and around 80 million unique TCR sequences. The study profiled the T cell repertoires of hundreds of subjects by immunosequencing and related them to cytomegalovirus serostatus. Paper-wide results and their limitations: According to a later genetic analysis, donors in an Asian-associated ancestry cluster had fewer N-insertions in productive TCRs than the roughly 670-donor mean. A later analysis found that HLA-associated TCR beta chains were more clonally expanded and had lower generation probabilities than equally common non-associated chains. A later analysis reported that several top co-occurrence clusters appeared linked to parvovirus B19, influenza, CMV and Epstein-Barr virus. A later genetic analysis associated a missense DCLRE1C variant with V-gene and J-gene trimming of TCR beta chains, and an independent cohort replicated the association. Some 15 rarely observed V segments, including chromosome 9 orphons, were excluded from the earlier analysis of some 590 of the donors because counts were too low. The cohort was sequenced for TCR beta chains only, and without alpha or paired-chain data the features that could be detected were limited. The authors suggested that the approach could potentially be generalized to other disease states and immunological phenotypes. The classifier was reported to diagnose cytomegalovirus status with high specificity and sensitivity in both the original and validation cohorts. In a later analysis, the rate of TCR association differed among HLA loci, with DRB1 alleles having the most associated TCRs and HLA-C alleles having the fewest. Some IMGT-functional V segments, including TRBV6-2 and TRBV6-3, could not be distinguished by the 87-base-pair reads and were therefore excluded. A later analysis associated some 17,000 TCR beta sequences with specific HLA alleles at a false discovery rate of 0.05. A few of the identified cytomegalovirus-associated TCR beta chains were confirmed in vitro to be specific for cytomegalovirus antigens. Correlated functional status among segregating V segments might reflect linkage disequilibrium, but an unknown experimental factor could not be ruled out. A further reported finding was that TCR beta sequences accurately predicted the HLA-A and HLA-B alleles for most subjects in the first cohort. When HLA alleles, especially DR and DQ, strongly co-occurred, attributing TCR associations to individual alleles was difficult. Most CMV-associated TCR beta chains appeared to be HLA-restricted in a later analysis, and the HLA associations seemed to be driven largely by CMV exposure. The only immune exposure information available for the cohort was CMV serostatus. In an earlier analysis of approximately 590 of the donors, most TCR beta V segments appeared in productive rearrangements about 87% or about 30% of the time, broadly matching IMGT annotations. A cluster of highly shared sequence variants was judged likely to represent a technical artifact of the sequencing pipeline. Roughly uniform sequencing depth across donors was assumed in presence/absence analyses, although this assumption may not hold. Because some donors lacked HLA typing at each locus, the association tests relied only on the typed subset. A total of 164 TCR beta chains were listed by the study as associated with cytomegalovirus. Across donors, most TCR sequences were observed very rarely, whereas some public TCRs were present in many individuals.

For this clone: Its target antigen remains unknown. It has no much larger one-base neighbor in the sample; base qualities were not kept.

Libraries were made using the immunoSEQ multiplex PCR assay. For the multiplex PCR, a mixture combining 60 forward primers for TCR Vbeta segments and 13 reverse primers for TCR Jbeta segments was used. A multiplex PCR assay on genomic DNA amplified the CDR3 region of rearranged TCR beta genes. Amplified TCR beta libraries were sequenced as 87-base-pair reads on the Illumina HiSeq System. From the authors' description of their analysis: A later analysis tallied 75 million to 95 million unique TCR beta chains across the 666 repertoires, and around 10 million of those chains were shared by two or more donors. Raw reads were error-corrected and collapsed into unique sequences by a nearest-neighbor algorithm in which closely related sequences were merged to remove PCR and sequencing errors. To assign V, D and J gene segments, CDR3 sequences were aligned to IMGT reference sequences. For a sequence to be retained, a match of at least six nucleotides was required to both a V gene segment and a J gene segment. A rearrangement counted as productive if the CDR3 had no stop codons and remained in frame with V and J, and every other rearrangement counted as non-productive. CDR3 was defined according to IMGT convention as the region running from the second conserved V-encoded cysteine to the conserved J-encoded phenylalanine. Sequences without an unambiguous match to a single V gene segment were excluded from the earlier analysis of almost 600 of the donors. In an earlier analysis of several hundred of the donors, V segments were called functional above 56.7% productive rearrangements and were called segregating when the between-donor standard deviation exceeded 5%. A statistical classification framework was developed to diagnose cytomegalovirus status using the catalog of TCR beta chain sequences. In a later analysis, TCR nucleotide sequences were compared against IMGT/GENE-DB human TR gene sequences so that V and J genes could be assigned. A later analysis assigned CDR3 sequences and most-parsimonious VDJ recombination scenarios with the TCRdist pipeline. A later analysis defined each TCR beta chain by its CDR3 amino acid sequence plus V-gene family, and excluded reads lacking a unique V-gene family. As a way to deal with suspected cross-contamination and a sequencing artifact, a later analysis dropped roughly 600 nucleotide sequences that were highly shared and had low generation probability. In a later analysis, a clonal expansion index was calculated for each public chain from normalized within-repertoire ranks of inferred template counts. In a later analysis, generation probabilities were computed with a VDJ recombination model fitted to out-of-frame rearrangements, and the resulting probabilities were checked against IGoR. In a later analysis, hypergeometric tests were used to score TCR-TCR, TCR-HLA and TCR-CMV co-occurrence, with a repertoire-size bias correction applied to TCR pairs. To estimate false discovery rates, a later analysis permuted the HLA or CMV assignments 20 times. In a later analysis, co-occurring TCRs were grouped using DBSCAN, with TCRdist sequence similarity added in when clustering inside HLA-allele-positive subsets. Co-occurrence clustering excluded repertoires with fewer than 30,000 or more than 120,000 public chains, plus five with anomalous nucleotide sharing. TCRdb stores this immuneACCESS table with in-frame sequences only. Part of the clones is absent; in the studies checked, under half of the shortfall reflects unresolved V genes, and no reason is known for the rest. That table is the source of V, J and clone size, and D and trimming were worked out from the DNA. This sample is represented by about 180,000 clones; around 80% of them were singletons. The ten largest clones take up roughly 1.4% of the sample.

The cohort comprised 550 to 700 healthy bone marrow donors. At the time of sampling, every cohort member was nominally healthy, though immune exposures that went unrecorded were likely present. The donor tested CMV seropositive, placing the donor among the roughly 270 seropositive members of the cohort. A peripheral blood sample was provided by each donor, and peripheral blood mononuclear cells were used for TCR beta sequencing. The Qiagen DNeasy Blood Extraction Kit was used to extract genomic DNA from the blood cell samples. Relative to germline, V is 5 bases shorter and J is 9 bases shorter, with 11 bases between their ends. The CDR1 and CDR2 encoded by the germline V gene (reference sequence) are LNHDA and SQIVND. Inclusive of the bounding cysteine and phenylalanine, the CDR3 is 12 residues long. Kept here is only the CDR3 DNA, which spans 36 bases and is read in frame from base 1.

Sequencing was carried out using PBMCs. The rearranged chain carries TRBV19 and TRBJ2-1, with no reliable assignment of the D segment. This TCR was recovered from a girl between 10 and 17 years old in good health and CMV-seropositive. The DNA reads TGTGCCAGTAGTTCCGAAAGAGTTGAGCAGTTCTTC. The translation is CASSSERVEQFF.